Sequencing of this T cell receptor beta chain was carried out in a study of T cells in localized non-small cell lung cancer. On this clone: Its antigen is undetermined.

The CDR3 runs to 12 residues. The V gene lost 8 bases and the J gene lost 2 bases, with 6 bases spanning the gap. CDR1 and CDR2 (germline): KGHSH, LQKENI. Some clones are missing from TCRdb's copy, which holds only in-frame ones; the method was immunoSEQ multiplex PCR. Among 2,000 to 2,500 clones, roughly 23% were seen once, and the ten largest hold 8% to 13%. Study-level findings and limits: Adjacent lung tissue had a median about 57 of the top 100 clones found in the tumor. T cell clonality was highest in uninvolved adjacent lung, above tumor.

The sequence came from a male donor older than 55 with stage I squamous cell lung carcinoma. The V call is TRBV18, the J call TRBJ2-2; D is unresolved. Sequences were derived from normal lung tissue next to the tumor, sampled before any cancer treatment. The CDR3 coding sequence is TGTGCCAGCACCACTAACACCGGGGAGCTGTTTTTT. This sequence encodes CASTTNTGELFF.